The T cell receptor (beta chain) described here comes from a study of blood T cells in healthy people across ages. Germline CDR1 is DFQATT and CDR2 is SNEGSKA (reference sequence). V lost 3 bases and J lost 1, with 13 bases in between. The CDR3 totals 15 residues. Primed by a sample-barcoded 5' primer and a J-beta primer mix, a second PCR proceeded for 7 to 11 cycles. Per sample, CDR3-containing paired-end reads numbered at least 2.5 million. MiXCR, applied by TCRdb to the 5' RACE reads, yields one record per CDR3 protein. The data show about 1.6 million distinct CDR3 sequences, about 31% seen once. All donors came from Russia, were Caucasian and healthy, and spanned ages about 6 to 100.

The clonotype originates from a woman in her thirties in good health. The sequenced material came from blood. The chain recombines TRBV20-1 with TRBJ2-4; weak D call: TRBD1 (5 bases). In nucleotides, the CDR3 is TGCAGTGCTAGTGACAGCCCGAGTGCCAAAAACATTCAGTACTTC. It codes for CSASDSPSAKNIQYF.